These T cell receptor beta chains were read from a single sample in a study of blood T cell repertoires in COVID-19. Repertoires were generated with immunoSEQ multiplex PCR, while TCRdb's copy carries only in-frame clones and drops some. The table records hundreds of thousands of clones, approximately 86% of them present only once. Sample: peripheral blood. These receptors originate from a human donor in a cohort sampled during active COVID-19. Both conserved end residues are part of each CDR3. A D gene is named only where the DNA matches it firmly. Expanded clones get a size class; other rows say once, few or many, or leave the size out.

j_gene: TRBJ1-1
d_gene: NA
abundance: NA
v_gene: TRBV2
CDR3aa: CASSKGGATEAFF
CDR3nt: TGTGCCAGCAGCAAGGGGGGGGCCACTGAAGCTTTCTTT

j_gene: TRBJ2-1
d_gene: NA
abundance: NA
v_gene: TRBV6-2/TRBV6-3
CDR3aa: CASSYSLWSSGYNEQFF
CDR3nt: TGTGCCAGCAGTTATTCCCTGTGGAGTTCGGGGTACAATGAGCAGTTCTTC

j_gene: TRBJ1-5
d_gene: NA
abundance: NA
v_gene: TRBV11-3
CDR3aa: CASSLEETRGPYSNQPQHF
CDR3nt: TGTGCCAGCAGCTTAGAGGAGACAAGGGGCCCCTATAGCAATCAGCCCCAGCATTTT

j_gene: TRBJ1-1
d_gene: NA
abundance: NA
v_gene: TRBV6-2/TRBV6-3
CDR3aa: CASSYPRPEAFF
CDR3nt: TGTGCCAGCAGTTACCCCCGTCCTGAAGCTTTCTTT

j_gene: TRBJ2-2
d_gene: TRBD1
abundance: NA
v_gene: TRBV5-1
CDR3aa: CASSKGQGAGELFF
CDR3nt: TGCGCCAGCAGCAAGGGACAGGGCGCCGGGGAGCTGTTTTTT

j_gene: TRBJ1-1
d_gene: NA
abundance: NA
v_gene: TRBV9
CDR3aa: CASSVVTRSNTEAFF
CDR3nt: TGTGCCAGCAGCGTAGTAACCAGATCGAACACTGAAGCTTTCTTT

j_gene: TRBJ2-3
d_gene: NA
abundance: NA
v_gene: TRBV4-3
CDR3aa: CASSQDPFTDTQYF
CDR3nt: TGCGCCAGCAGCCAAGATCCTTTCACAGATACGCAGTATTTT

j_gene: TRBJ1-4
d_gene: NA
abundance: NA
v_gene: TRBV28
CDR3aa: CASSSRSEKLFF
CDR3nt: TGTGCCAGCAGCTCACGGTCTGAAAAACTGTTTTTT

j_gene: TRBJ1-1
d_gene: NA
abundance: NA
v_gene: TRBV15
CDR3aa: CATSRARGSAEAFF
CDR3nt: TGTGCCACCAGCAGGGCCCGGGGGAGCGCTGAAGCTTTCTTT

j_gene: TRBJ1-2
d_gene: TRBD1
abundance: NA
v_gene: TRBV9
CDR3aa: CASSVGIGAGTGNGYTF
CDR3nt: TGTGCCAGCAGCGTAGGTATTGGGGCTGGGACAGGAAATGGCTACACCTTC

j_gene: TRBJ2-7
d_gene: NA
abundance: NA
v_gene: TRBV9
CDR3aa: CASSVDTGSYEQYF
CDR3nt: TGTGCCAGCAGCGTGGATACAGGGTCCTACGAGCAGTACTTC

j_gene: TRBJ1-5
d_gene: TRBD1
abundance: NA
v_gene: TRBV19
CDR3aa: CASKGQGFQPQHF
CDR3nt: TGTGCCAGTAAAGGACAGGGGTTTCAGCCCCAGCATTTT

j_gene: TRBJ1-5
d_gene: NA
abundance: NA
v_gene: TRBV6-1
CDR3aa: CASSEMGLGDQHF
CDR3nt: TGTGCCAGCAGTGAAATGGGGCTTGGGGACCAGCATTTT

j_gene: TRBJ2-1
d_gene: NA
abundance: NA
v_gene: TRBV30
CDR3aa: CAWGQTYNEQFF
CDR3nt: TGTGCCTGGGGACAGACCTACAATGAGCAGTTCTTC

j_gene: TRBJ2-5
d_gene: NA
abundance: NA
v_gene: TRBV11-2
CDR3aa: CASSPRGAEETQYF
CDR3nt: TGTGCCAGCAGCCCGCGGGGAGCAGAGGAGACCCAGTACTTC

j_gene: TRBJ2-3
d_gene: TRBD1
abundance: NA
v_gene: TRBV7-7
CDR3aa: CASSPGDRGTDTQYF
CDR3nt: TGTGCCAGCAGCCCTGGGGACAGGGGCACAGATACGCAGTATTTT

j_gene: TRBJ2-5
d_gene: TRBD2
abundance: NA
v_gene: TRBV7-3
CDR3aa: CASSQLAGGQETQYF
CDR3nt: TGTGCCAGCAGCCAACTAGCGGGAGGGCAAGAGACCCAGTACTTC

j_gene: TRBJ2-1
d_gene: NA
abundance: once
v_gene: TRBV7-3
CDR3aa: CASSLILVGEQFF
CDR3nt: TGTGCCAGCAGCTTAATCCTGGTCGGTGAGCAGTTCTTC

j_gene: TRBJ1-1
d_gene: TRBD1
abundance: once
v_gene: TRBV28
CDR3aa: CASSSTGLNTEAFF
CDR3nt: TGTGCCAGCAGTTCGACAGGGCTGAACACTGAAGCTTTCTTT

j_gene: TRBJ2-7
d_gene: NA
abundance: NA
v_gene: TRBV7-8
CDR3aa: CASSSLKQSSYEQYF
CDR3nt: TGTGCCAGCAGCTCCCTAAAACAGTCCTCCTACGAGCAGTACTTC

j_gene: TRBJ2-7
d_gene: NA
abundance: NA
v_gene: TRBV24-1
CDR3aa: CATSAIGGREQYF
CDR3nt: TGTGCCACCAGTGCCATAGGAGGACGCGAGCAGTACTTC

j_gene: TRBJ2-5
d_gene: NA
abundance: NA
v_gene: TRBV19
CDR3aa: CASSPRVDQETQYF
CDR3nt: TGTGCCAGTAGTCCCCGGGTCGACCAAGAGACCCAGTACTTC

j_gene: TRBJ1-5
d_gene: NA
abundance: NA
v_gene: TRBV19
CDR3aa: CASSMLAGRGGNQPQHF
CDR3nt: TGTGCCAGTAGTATGTTGGCAGGGCGGGGTGGCAATCAGCCCCAGCATTTT